Listed below are T cell receptor beta chains from one sample, sequenced in a study of T cells after yellow fever vaccination. TCRdb fed the 5' RACE reads into MiXCR, producing one record per CDR3 protein. The table shows roughly 60,000 distinct CDR3 sequences, with more than 5.5% occurring only once. The sample consisted of CD8+ T cells sorted from PBMCs, taken on the day of the first yellow fever vaccination. The receptor set was obtained from a man aged 18 to 35 who received the YFV17D yellow fever vaccine. Each CDR3 is given with its conserved first and last residue. Each record gives: D gene, J gene, clone size, V gene, CDR3 protein, CDR3 DNA. D genes are given only for firm matches. Where a row states a size, it is once, few, many or the class of an expanded clone; other rows omit it.

D gene: -
J gene: TRBJ2-1
clone size: many
V gene: TRBV7-2
CDR3 protein: CASTLQFF
CDR3 DNA: TGTGCCAGCACCTTGCAGTTCTTC

D gene: TRBD2
J gene: TRBJ2-7
clone size: many
V gene: TRBV15
CDR3 protein: CATEGTTYEQYF
CDR3 DNA: TGTGCCACCGAGGGGACTACATACGAGCAGTACTTC

D gene: -
J gene: TRBJ2-5
clone size: -
V gene: TRBV10-3
CDR3 protein: CAISDSEGPGTEKETQYF
CDR3 DNA: TGTGCCATCAGTGATTCTGAGGGCCCCGGGACGGAGAAAGAGACCCAGTACTTC

D gene: TRBD2
J gene: TRBJ2-5
clone size: many
V gene: TRBV12-3/TRBV12-4
CDR3 protein: CASSLSRLAGEETQYF
CDR3 DNA: TGTGCCAGCAGTTTATCCCGACTAGCGGGGGAAGAGACCCAGTACTTC

D gene: -
J gene: TRBJ1-5
clone size: -
V gene: TRBV4-1
CDR3 protein: CASSQGQAPDQPQHF
CDR3 DNA: TGCGCCAGCAGCCAAGGACAGGCCCCAGACCAGCCCCAGCATTTT

D gene: -
J gene: TRBJ1-3
clone size: few
V gene: TRBV6-2/TRBV6-3
CDR3 protein: CAITDSNSGNTIYF
CDR3 DNA: TGTGCCATCACGGACTCGAACTCTGGAAACACCATATATTTT

D gene: -
J gene: TRBJ1-1
clone size: many
V gene: TRBV6-2/TRBV6-3
CDR3 protein: CASSYSREAGHREAFF
CDR3 DNA: TGTGCCAGCAGTTACTCGAGAGAGGCAGGCCATCGTGAAGCTTTCTTT

D gene: -
J gene: TRBJ1-4
clone size: few
V gene: TRBV6-5
CDR3 protein: CASSQNNEKLFF
CDR3 DNA: TGTGCCAGCAGCCAAAATAATGAAAAACTGTTTTTT

D gene: TRBD2
J gene: TRBJ2-1
clone size: -
V gene: TRBV7-6
CDR3 protein: CASSSALAGGHEQFF
CDR3 DNA: TGTGCCAGCAGCTCCGCCCTAGCGGGTGGCCATGAGCAGTTCTTC

D gene: TRBD1
J gene: TRBJ2-5
clone size: many
V gene: TRBV25-1
CDR3 protein: CASSEYKGQGVRAQTQYF
CDR3 DNA: TGTGCCAGCAGTGAATATAAGGGACAGGGGGTAAGGGCACAGACCCAGTACTTC

D gene: -
J gene: TRBJ2-7
clone size: many
V gene: TRBV6-2/TRBV6-3
CDR3 protein: CASSYGGSYYEQYF
CDR3 DNA: TGTGCCAGCAGTTACGGGGGGTCCTACTACGAGCAGTACTTC

D gene: TRBD2
J gene: TRBJ2-3
clone size: few
V gene: TRBV29-1
CDR3 protein: CSVESVAGHSTDTQYF
CDR3 DNA: TGCAGCGTTGAATCAGTAGCGGGTCATAGCACAGATACGCAGTATTTT

D gene: -
J gene: TRBJ2-5
clone size: many
V gene: TRBV15
CDR3 protein: CATSRSLGSETQYF
CDR3 DNA: TGTGCCACCAGCAGGTCTCTGGGCTCAGAGACCCAGTACTTC

D gene: TRBD1
J gene: TRBJ2-7
clone size: many
V gene: TRBV14
CDR3 protein: CASRGSGQGYYEQYF
CDR3 DNA: TGTGCCAGCAGAGGCTCTGGACAGGGGTACTACGAGCAGTACTTC

D gene: -
J gene: TRBJ1-6
clone size: few
V gene: TRBV5-1
CDR3 protein: CASSLGHGPHNSPLHF
CDR3 DNA: TGCGCCAGCAGCTTGGGACACGGACCACATAATTCACCCCTCCACTTT

D gene: -
J gene: TRBJ2-3
clone size: many
V gene: TRBV11-3
CDR3 protein: CASSLESTDTQYF
CDR3 DNA: TGTGCCAGCAGCTTAGAGAGCACAGATACGCAGTATTTT

D gene: -
J gene: TRBJ1-5
clone size: few
V gene: TRBV21-1
CDR3 protein: CASSKGRVLSMAQHF
CDR3 DNA: TGTGCCAGCAGCAAAGGCCGGGTATTATCGATGGCCCAGCATTTT

D gene: TRBD2
J gene: TRBJ2-5
clone size: few
V gene: TRBV5-5
CDR3 protein: CASSWNLAGGLLETQYF
CDR3 DNA: TGTGCCAGCAGCTGGAACCTGGCGGGGGGGCTTCTGGAGACCCAGTATTTC

D gene: -
J gene: TRBJ2-5
clone size: -
V gene: TRBV29-1
CDR3 protein: CSVELLEETQYF
CDR3 DNA: TGCAGCGTTGAATTGCTAGAGGAGACCCAGTACTTC

D gene: -
J gene: TRBJ1-1
clone size: few
V gene: TRBV12-3/TRBV12-4
CDR3 protein: CASSWATEAFF
CDR3 DNA: TGTGCCAGCAGTTGGGCCACTGAAGCTTTCTTT

D gene: TRBD1
J gene: TRBJ2-3
clone size: many
V gene: TRBV5-1
CDR3 protein: CASSLDRASTDTQYF
CDR3 DNA: TGCGCCAGCAGCCTGGACAGGGCAAGCACAGATACGCAGTATTTT

D gene: -
J gene: TRBJ2-2
clone size: many
V gene: TRBV12-3/TRBV12-4
CDR3 protein: CASSWTGELFF
CDR3 DNA: TGTGCCAGCAGTTGGACCGGGGAGCTGTTTTTT

D gene: -
J gene: TRBJ1-2
clone size: few
V gene: TRBV19
CDR3 protein: CASSTGANYGYTF
CDR3 DNA: TGTGCCAGTAGTACCGGGGCGAACTATGGCTACACCTTC

D gene: TRBD1
J gene: TRBJ1-6
clone size: many
V gene: TRBV23-1
CDR3 protein: CASSQAGQQVNSPLHF
CDR3 DNA: TGCGCCAGCAGTCAGGCGGGACAGCAGGTTAATTCACCCCTCCACTTT

D gene: -
J gene: TRBJ2-5
clone size: -
V gene: TRBV7-9
CDR3 protein: CASSLGDVLWNQYF
CDR3 DNA: TGTGCCAGCAGCTTAGGCGACGTCCTTTGGAACCAGTACTTC

D gene: -
J gene: TRBJ1-1
clone size: few
V gene: TRBV5-5
CDR3 protein: CASSLEELTNTEAFF
CDR3 DNA: TGTGCCAGCAGCCTCGAGGAGTTGACGAACACTGAAGCTTTCTTT

D gene: -
J gene: TRBJ2-1
clone size: many
V gene: TRBV14
CDR3 protein: CASSHLNGPSSSYNEQFF
CDR3 DNA: TGTGCCAGCAGCCACCTTAATGGGCCTAGCAGCTCCTACAATGAGCAGTTCTTC

D gene: TRBD1
J gene: TRBJ2-3
clone size: many
V gene: TRBV6-4
CDR3 protein: CASSEETGGPDTQYF
CDR3 DNA: TGTGCCAGCAGTGAGGAGACAGGGGGCCCAGATACGCAGTATTTT